What follows are 13 T cell receptor beta chains derived from one specimen sequenced in a study of molecular identifiers for immune sequencing clone quantification. TCRdb passed the PCR reads through MiXCR, listing each CDR3 protein once. The repertoire holds some 66,000 distinct CDR3 sequences, with 19% as singletons. The sequenced material came from naive CD8+ T cells from blood, with Jurkat cell RNA spiked in. Documented subset: FACS-sorted CD8+CD4-CCR7+CD45RA+ naive T cells. Source of these receptors: a human donor in good health. Some libraries in this study had Jurkat cell RNA spiked in.

In its sample, this clonotype was seen many times. The chain carries TRBV27 and TRBJ2-5, with a weak D call TRBD2 (5 bases). The V end was cut by 4 bases, the J end by 2 bases, with 17 bases between. Germline lookup yields CDR1 MNHEY and CDR2 SMNVEV (reference sequence). This CDR3 is 16 amino acids long. This CDR3 reads CASSSAGMQFQETQYF. CDR3 nucleotide sequence: TGTGCCAGCAGTTCCGCCGGGATGCAATTTCAAGAGACCCAGTACTTC.

As for this clonotype: Being one base from a much bigger clone, this may be a read error. This chain connects TRBV19 to TRBJ2-5, with D perhaps TRBD1 or TRBD2 (6 bases each). In germline, CDR1 is LNHDA, CDR2 SQIVND (reference sequence). The CDR3 has 15 amino acids. The CDR3 spells CASSIDLGGQETQCF. CDR3 bases: TGTGCCAGTAGTATAGATCTCGGGGGACAAGAGACCCAGTGCTTC.

This clonotype was counted between two and nine times. The CDR3 nucleotides read TGTGCCAGCAGGCTAGGGTTCGGACAGCCCCAGCATTTT. Residues: CASRLGFGQPQHF. The chain employs TRBV12-3 or TRBV12-4 and TRBJ1-5; D ambiguous. Trimming took off 6 bases at V and 7 bases at J, with 13 bases between the two ends. The CDR3 has 13 residues.

This rearrangement joins TRBV2 to TRBJ1-1, with unresolved D. V lost 11 bases, J lost 0 bases, and 7 bases lay in between. The length of the CDR3 is 11 residues. The V gene's germline CDR1 is SNHLY and CDR2 FYNNEI. The DNA for the CDR3 is TGTGCCGTACGGATGAACACTGAAGCTTTCTTT. Translated: CAVRMNTEAFF.

Remarks on this clonotype: A much bigger clone sits one base away, suggesting this may be a read error. The V call is TRBV11-1, the J call TRBJ2-7; maybe TRBD1 (5 bases). CDR3 length: 12 residues. With 4 bases removed from V and 7 bases from J, the gap between germline ends came to 11 bases. The germline gives CDR1 SGHAT, CDR2 FQDESV (reference sequence). CDR3 DNA: TGTGCCAGCAGCTACGGTCCAGGGGAGCAGTACTTC. Translated, it gives CASSYGPGEQYF.

This clonotype was seen at least ten times. This chain connects TRBV20-1 to TRBJ2-7; TRBD2 matches at 9 bases. V lost 0 bases and J lost 4; bases outside the gene matches: 4. Germline CDR1 DFQATT, CDR2 SNEGSKA (reference sequence). The CDR3 contains 14 residues. DNA for the CDR3: TGCAGTGCTAGAGATTCGACTAGCGGTTACGAGCAGTACTTC. Translating gives CSARDSTSGYEQYF.

This clonotype showed up many times. This chain joins TRBV27 and TRBJ2-2, with D perhaps matching TRBD2 (6 bases). Between the trimmed V and J ends, which lost 5 bases and 6 bases, there was a span of 13 bases. CDR3 length: 14 amino acids. Germline CDR1 is MNHEY and CDR2 is SMNVEV (reference sequence). The CDR3 loop is CASSPLTSAGELFF. The CDR3 DNA follows: TGTGCCAGCAGTCCACTGACTAGTGCCGGGGAGCTGTTTTTT.

This clonotype came up a few times. This chain joins TRBV7-8 and TRBJ2-7; TRBD1 matches at 10 bases. The CDR3 spans 15 residues. After removal of 5 bases from V and 2 bases from J, the junction contained 6 bases not matched to a gene. CDR1 is SGHVS, CDR2 FQNEAQ, per germline. This CDR3 is CASSARTGGTYEQYF. In DNA form, the CDR3 reads TGTGCCAGCAGCGCAAGGACAGGGGGGACCTACGAGCAGTACTTC.

This clonotype showed up many times. The chain has TRBV7-2 and TRBJ2-1; D is ambiguous. The V and J ends lost 5 bases and 4 bases respectively, with 9 bases between them. The germline V gene encodes CDR1 SGHTA and CDR2 FQGNSA. The CDR3 runs to 13 residues. CDR3 in DNA: TGTGCCAGCAGCCCCCTCGGGTACAATGAGCAGTTCTTC. Protein: CASSPLGYNEQFF.

Remarks on this clonotype: One junction end does not reproduce the germline sequence, and a read error may be involved. The chain employs TRBV30 and TRBJ2-5, with D perhaps TRBD1 (5 bases). Per the germline V gene, CDR1 is GTSNPN and CDR2 is SVGIG (reference sequence). The CDR3 covers 12 residues. CDR3: CAWDGQQETRHF. The CDR3 DNA reads as TGTGCCTGGGACGGACAACAAGAGACCCGGCACTTC.

This clonotype was recorded once. A much bigger clone sits one base away, suggesting this may be a read error. V gene TRBV7-9 combines with J gene TRBJ2-7; 7 positions agree with TRBD1. CDR3 length equals 16 residues. Trimming cost V 3 bases and J 0 bases; bases outside gene matches: 8. The germline V gene encodes CDR1 SEHNR and CDR2 FQNEAQ (reference sequence). CDR3 region: CASSLSRWDSSYEQYF. The CDR3 coding sequence is TGTGCCAGCAGCTTGAGTAGATGGGACAGCTCCTACGAGCAGTACTTC.

The sample holds one count of this clonotype. The junction departs from the called germline gene at one end, perhaps through a read error. The rearrangement uses TRBV5-1 and TRBJ2-1; 7 bases map to TRBD2. CDR3 length: 13 residues. CDR1 and CDR2 (germline): SGHRS, YFSETQ. The CDR3 DNA is TGCGCCGGCAGCTCAGCGGGAAGAGATGAGCAGTTCTTC. It is translated as CAGSSAGRDEQFF.

This clonotype was seen ten or more times. The chain carries TRBV27 and TRBJ2-7; no reliable D call. The CDR3 contains 13 residues. V was clipped by 3 bases and J by 2 bases, with 8 bases between them. Per the germline V gene, CDR1 is MNHEY and CDR2 is SMNVEV (reference sequence). The CDR3 DNA is TGTGCCAGCAGTTTGCAAGGAACCTACGAGCAGTACTTC. It specifies CASSLQGTYEQYF.